The clone carrying this TCR beta chain was seen repeatedly, ten times or more. The data are from a study of T-cell reconstitution after alpha-beta-depleted transplantation in children. Per the germline V gene, CDR1 is SNHLY and CDR2 is FYNNEI. CDR3 length: 12 residues. The germline V and J ends were trimmed by 7 bases and 0 bases, with 7 bases remaining between them. Preparation of the TCRbeta library used unique molecular identifiers. One entry per CDR3 protein results from TCRdb running MiXCR on the PCR reads. The sample holds around 240,000 distinct CDR3 sequences, 9% to 10% seen once. Here the sequenced sample was PBMCs from the stem cell graft donor, taken from the stem cell graft. The TCR sequence derives from a human donor who donated a stem cell graft to a child with SCID. The chain carries TRBV2 and TRBJ2-7; no firm D call. CDR3 in DNA: TGTGCCAGCAACGAACGCTCCTACGAGCAGTACTTC. Translating gives CASNERSYEQYF.